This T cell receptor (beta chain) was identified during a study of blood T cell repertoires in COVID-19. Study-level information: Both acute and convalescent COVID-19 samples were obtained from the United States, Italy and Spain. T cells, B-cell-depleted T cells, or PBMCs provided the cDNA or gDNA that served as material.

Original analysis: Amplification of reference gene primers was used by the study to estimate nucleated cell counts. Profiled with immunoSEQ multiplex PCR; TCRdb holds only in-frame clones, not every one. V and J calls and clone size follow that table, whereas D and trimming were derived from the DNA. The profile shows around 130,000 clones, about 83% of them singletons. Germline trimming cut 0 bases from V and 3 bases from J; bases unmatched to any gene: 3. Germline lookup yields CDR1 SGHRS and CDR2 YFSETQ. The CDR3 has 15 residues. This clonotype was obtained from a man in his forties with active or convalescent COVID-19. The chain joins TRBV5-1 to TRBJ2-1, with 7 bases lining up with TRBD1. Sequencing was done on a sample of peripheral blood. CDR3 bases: TGCGCCAGCAGCTTGGGGGGACAGAACTACAATGAGCAGTTCTTC. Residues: CASSLGGQNYNEQFF.